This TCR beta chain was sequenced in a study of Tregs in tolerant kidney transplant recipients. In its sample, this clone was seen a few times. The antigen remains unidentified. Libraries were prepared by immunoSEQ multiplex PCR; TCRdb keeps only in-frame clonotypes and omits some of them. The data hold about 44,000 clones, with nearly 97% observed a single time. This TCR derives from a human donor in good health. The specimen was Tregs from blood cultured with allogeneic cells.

DNA for the CDR3: TGTGCCAGCAGTTTTGGCGGAGTCGTAAATTCACCCCTCCACTTT. The encoded protein is CASSFGGVVNSPLHF. The chain is built from TRBV6-5 and TRBJ1-6; D is uncertain. The germline gives CDR1 MNHEY, CDR2 SVGAGI. The CDR3 has 15 amino acids. The V end lost 4 bases, the J end lost 7 bases, and 14 bases lay between the germline ends.